This paragraph covers one T cell receptor beta chain sequence. Antigen: not known. The sample is drawn from a study of T cell responses to AZD1222 COVID-19 vaccine. Study-wide points: Clonal diversity may have been underestimated in mostly white British donors.

Profiled with immunoSEQ multiplex PCR; TCRdb holds only in-frame clones, not every one. The sample lists 150,000 to 180,000 clones; approximately 87% were seen once. The CDR3 contains 14 residues. Germline lookup yields CDR1 LNHNV and CDR2 YYDKDF (reference sequence). J was trimmed by 4 bases and V by 5 bases; bases with no gene match: 5. The chain has TRBV15 and TRBJ2-7, with 10 bases aligning to TRBD2. This receptor was obtained from an adult in good health. Sequenced material: peripheral blood, taken on day 0 of MenACWY control vaccination. CDR3 amino acids: CATSRLAGKYEQYF. CDR3 DNA sequence: TGTGCCACCAGCCGACTAGCGGGTAAGTACGAGCAGTACTTC.